The present TCR beta chain was sequenced within a study of blood T cells in healthy people across ages. Findings and caveats of the study: Unsorted PBMCs blocked a conclusive comparison of naive and antigen-experienced cells.

Alongside a J-beta primer mix, a sample-barcoded 5' primer served in a second PCR lasting about 7 to 11 cycles. A template-switch adaptor containing 12 random nucleotides labeled each cDNA molecule. Each CDR3 protein gets one entry after TCRdb re-called the 5' RACE reads with MiXCR. Among around 320,000 distinct CDR3 sequences, about 25% were seen once, and the ten largest hold approximately 29%. This clonotype was counted between two and nine times. Antigen unknown. Per germline, CDR1 SNHLY and CDR2 FYNNEI. The CDR3 runs to 14 residues. Trimming took 5 bases from V and 5 from J; bases not matched to a gene: 2.

This sequence was found in a woman in her seventies in good health. The rearrangement uses TRBV2 and TRBJ2-3, with TRBD2 matching 12 bases. Sequenced material: blood. CDR3 DNA: TGTGCCAGCAGTTCTAGCGGGAGGGAAGATACGCAGTATTTT. It translates to CASSSSGREDTQYF.